One and the same sample provided the 32 T cell receptor beta chains below, sequenced in a study of blood T cell repertoires in COVID-19. Some clones are missing from TCRdb's copy, which holds only in-frame ones; the method was immunoSEQ multiplex PCR. Counted here are around 220,000 clones, 80% to 90% occurring once; the ten biggest clones make up roughly 4.1%. Sequences were obtained from peripheral blood. The receptors shown here come from a man in his fifties or sixties with acute or convalescent COVID-19.

The rearrangement links TRBV10-3 to TRBJ2-3, with D perhaps matching TRBD1 (6 bases). Germline V gives CDR1 ENHRY, CDR2 SYGVKD. Trimming pared 3 bases from V and 2 bases from J, leaving 18 bases between. The CDR3 covers 17 residues. For the CDR3, the DNA is TGTGCCATCAGTGAAAAGGGTAACAGGGCCTACACAGATACGCAGTATTTT. As protein: CAISEKGNRAYTDTQYF.

The gene calls are TRBV5-5 and TRBJ2-7; D possibly corresponds to TRBD1 (6 bases). The V gene lost 0 bases and the J gene lost 1 base, with 11 bases spanning the gap. The CDR3 has 15 amino acids. Germline CDR1 and CDR2: SGHKS and YYEKEE (reference sequence). CDR3: CASSLVQGSSYEQYF. The CDR3 coding sequence is TGTGCCAGCAGCTTGGTTCAGGGGAGTTCCTACGAGCAGTACTTC.

V is TRBV19 and J is TRBJ2-3, with a tentative D call TRBD1 (6 bases). Per germline, CDR1 LNHDA and CDR2 SQIVND (reference sequence). The CDR3 covers 16 residues. Trimming pared 2 bases from V and 5 bases from J, leaving 17 bases between. CDR3: CASSIPGQGPLDTQYF. CDR3 DNA: TGTGCCAGTAGTATACCGGGACAAGGGCCTCTAGATACGCAGTATTTT.

This clone was seen only once. The CDR3 is CASSSRQGAGANVLTF. As DNA, the CDR3 is TGCGCCAGCAGCTCCAGACAGGGTGCTGGGGCCAACGTCCTGACTTTC. The chain combines TRBV5-1 with TRBJ2-6; 7 bases map to TRBD1. The trim removed 3 bases at V and 2 bases at J, leaving 5 bases unmatched. The CDR3 has 16 amino acids. Germline CDR1 SGHRS, CDR2 YFSETQ.

The chain couples TRBV5-6 to TRBJ1-2; TRBD1 matches 7 bases. The germline V gene has CDR1 SGHDT and CDR2 YYEEEE. The CDR3 is 15 amino acids. The V segment lost 0 bases and the J segment 5 bases; nucleotides outside the gene matches: 7. In nucleotides, the CDR3 is TGTGCCAGCAGCTTGGCAACAGGGGAAAGGTATGGCTACACCTTC. Translation gives CASSLATGERYGYTF.

The V call is TRBV7-2, the J call TRBJ2-1; TRBD1 agrees at 7 bases. Germline loops: CDR1 SGHTA, CDR2 FQGNSA. V trimming: 5 bases; J trimming: 4 bases; junction bases outside the gene matches: 5. The CDR3 has 14 residues. CDR3: CASSPGTAYNEQFF. The CDR3, as DNA: TGTGCCAGCAGCCCCGGGACAGCATACAATGAGCAGTTCTTC.

The rearrangement links TRBV6-5 to TRBJ2-1; 11 nucleotides agree with TRBD2. J gave up 5 bases and V 9 bases, and 3 bases lay outside the gene matches. CDR1 and CDR2 from the germline V gene are MNHEY and SVGAGI. The CDR3 contains 13 residues. For the CDR3, the DNA is TGTGCCAGTCGACTAGCGGGGAACAATGAGCAGTTCTTC. Translated, it gives CASRLAGNNEQFF.

The genes are TRBV6-2 or TRBV6-3 and TRBJ1-2; 8 bases align to TRBD1. Germline CDR1 MNHEY, CDR2 SVGEGT. V lost 2 bases and J lost 4; bases outside the gene matches: 6. The CDR3 loop spans 15 amino acids. The CDR3 region has the DNA TGTGCCAGCAGTTACCTCTCGACAGGGGTCTATGGCTACACCTTC. This gives the protein CASSYLSTGVYGYTF.

The genes are TRBV6-5 and TRBJ2-7; D perhaps matches TRBD1 (5 bases). The V and J ends lost 1 base and 2 bases respectively, with 9 bases between them. This CDR3 region has 14 residues. Germline assignment: CDR1 MNHEY and CDR2 SVGAGI. The chain's CDR3 is CASSYYGRAYEQYF. DNA of the CDR3: TGTGCCAGCAGTTACTATGGCAGGGCCTACGAGCAGTACTTC.

The V and J genes are TRBV11-2 and TRBJ2-7, with 7 bases fitting TRBD1. V lost 5 bases, J lost 5 bases, and 9 bases stayed unmatched. The CDR3 covers 14 residues. The germline V gene has CDR1 SGHAT and CDR2 FQNNGV. This CDR3 reads CASSQAGTVNEQYF. The CDR3 DNA reads as TGTGCCAGCAGCCAAGCCGGGACAGTCAACGAGCAGTACTTC.

The rearrangement uses TRBV7-9 and TRBJ1-1; the D gene is possibly TRBD1 (5 bases). Per the germline V gene, CDR1 is SEHNR and CDR2 is FQNEAQ (reference sequence). Trimming took 1 base from V and 4 from J, leaving 7 bases between them. The CDR3 is 13 residues long. The CDR3 here is CASSLEGITEAFF. The CDR3 DNA is TGTGCCAGCAGCTTAGAGGGGATCACTGAAGCTTTCTTT.

The CDR3 DNA is TGTGCCAGCAGCTTGGGCGGGGGATACGGGGAGCTGTTTTTT. Protein: CASSLGGGYGELFF. This sequence joins TRBV5-4 and TRBJ2-2, with 7 bases fitting TRBD2. This CDR3 is built from 14 residues. With 0 bases clipped from V and 7 bases from J, the junction kept 3 bases outside the gene matches. The V gene's germline CDR1 is SGHNT and CDR2 YYREEE (reference sequence).

The chain links TRBV18 to TRBJ1-2; TRBD1 might be the D (6 bases). Trimming left V 3 bases short and J 4 bases short, with 12 bases between. Germline assignment: CDR1 KGHSH and CDR2 LQKENI. CDR3 size: 14 residues. The CDR3 DNA sequence: TGTGCCAGCTCACCGAGGGAAGGGGGCTATGGCTACACCTTC. Its translation is CASSPREGGYGYTF.

This chain links TRBV14 with TRBJ2-1, with D possibly matching TRBD1 (6 bases). Germline assignment: CDR1 SGHDN and CDR2 FVKESK. The CDR3 loop spans 13 amino acids. Trimming pared 4 bases from V and 3 bases from J, leaving 7 bases between. CDR3 coding DNA: TGTGCCAGCAGCCCACAGGGCTACAATGAGCAGTTCTTC. It encodes CASSPQGYNEQFF.

The chain recombines TRBV4-1 with TRBJ2-7; D ambiguous. Germline V gene sequence: CDR1 MGHRA, CDR2 YSYEKL. V lost 1 base and J 5 bases, leaving 12 bases between the germline ends. The CDR3 runs to 14 residues. The CDR3 here is CASSQAGSLDEQYF. The DNA for the CDR3 is TGCGCCAGCAGCCAAGCGGGTTCGCTGGACGAGCAGTACTTC.

This clone was seen only once. The chain couples TRBV30 to TRBJ1-6, with 10 bases that match TRBD1. The J segment lost 7 bases and the V segment lost 1 base, leaving 4 bases of the junction unmatched. The CDR3 sequence is 15 residues long. Germline values: CDR1 GTSNPN, CDR2 SVGIG (reference sequence). CDR3 amino acids: CAWSGPGQGNSPLHF. DNA of the CDR3: TGTGCCTGGAGTGGTCCGGGACAGGGGAATTCACCCCTCCACTTT.

This clone was counted once. Other DNA sequences in the same sample also yield this CDR3. The genes are TRBV18 and TRBJ1-1; possible D gene TRBD1, 6 bases. V lost 2 bases and J lost 3, with 7 bases in between. The germline V gene encodes CDR1 KGHSH and CDR2 LQKENI. There are 13 residues in the CDR3. The CDR3 DNA follows: TGTGCCAGCTCACCATCAGGGGACACTGAAGCTTTCTTT. Translated, it gives CASSPSGDTEAFF. The whole variable domain, remainder taken from reference TRBV18 and TRBJ1-1, is NAGVMQNPRHLVRRRGQEARLRCSPMKGHSHVYWYRQLPEEGLKFMVYLQKENIIDESGMPKERFSAEFPKEGPSILRIQQVVRGDSAAYFCASSPSGDTEAFFGQGTRLTVV.

The rearrangement joins TRBV2 to TRBJ2-2, with 9 bases that match TRBD1. CDR3 length: 17 residues. The J segment lost 6 bases and the V segment lost 7 bases, leaving 15 bases of the junction unmatched. The V gene's germline CDR1 is SNHLY and CDR2 FYNNEI. The DNA for the CDR3 is TGTGCCAGCATCGGACAGGGGCCGCGATCTGGGTCCGGGGAGCTGTTTTTT. Its protein is CASIGQGPRSGSGELFF.

The chain links TRBV18 to TRBJ1-2; 9 bases are a match to TRBD1. The junction had 14 bases not matched to a gene; V was cut back by 3 bases and J by 6 bases. The CDR3 contains 17 residues. In germline, CDR1 is KGHSH, CDR2 LQKENI. This CDR3 is CASSPYEPRDRDHGYTF. The CDR3 DNA follows: TGTGCCAGCTCACCGTATGAGCCCAGGGACAGGGACCATGGCTACACCTTC.

V and J are TRBV10-1 and TRBJ2-7; D is possibly TRBD2 (5 bases). Looked up from germline, CDR1 is WNHNN and CDR2 is SYGVQD (reference sequence). The CDR3 consists of 14 residues. Trimming pared 3 bases from V and 0 bases from J, leaving 9 bases between. CDR3 region: CASSDSRASYEQYF. CDR3 nucleotide sequence: TGCGCCAGCAGTGATTCGCGGGCCTCCTACGAGCAGTACTTC.

The chain is built from TRBV6-1 and TRBJ1-2; D uncertain. Trimming removed 1 base from V and 6 bases from J, with 12 bases in between. Germline values: CDR1 MNHNS, CDR2 SASEGT. The CDR3 totals 14 residues. The CDR3 DNA follows: TGTGCCAGCAGTGAAGTGTGGGTAGGAGATGGCTACACCTTC. Translated: CASSEVWVGDGYTF.

This clone has just one count. The V gene is TRBV7-3, the J gene TRBJ1-2; 9 bases line up with TRBD1. V lost 6 bases, J lost 5 bases, and 4 bases stayed unmatched. Germline values: CDR1 SGHTA, CDR2 FQGTGA. The CDR3 length is 13 residues. In DNA, the CDR3 is TGTGCCAGCAGGGGAGGACAGGGGTATGGCTACACCTTC. This codes for CASRGGQGYGYTF.

V is TRBV19 and J is TRBJ1-1, with D perhaps TRBD1 (6 bases). The germline CDR1 and CDR2 sequences are LNHDA and SQIVND (reference sequence). V lost 5 bases and J 4 bases, leaving 14 bases between the germline ends. The CDR3 sequence is 14 residues long. The CDR3, as DNA: TGTGCCAGTAGTCTACAGGGTGGCGGCACTGAAGCTTTCTTT. Translating it yields CASSLQGGGTEAFF.

This chain joins TRBV5-1 and TRBJ2-7; D may be TRBD1 (6 bases). Germline V gene sequence: CDR1 SGHRS, CDR2 YFSETQ. There are 13 residues in the CDR3. V lost 0 bases to trimming and J lost 6 bases, with 10 bases between them. DNA for the CDR3: TGCGCCAGCAGCTTGGGACAGGAGCGCGAGCAGTACTTC. Translation: CASSLGQEREQYF.

This chain connects TRBV6-5 to TRBJ2-1, with 8 bases aligning to TRBD1. CDR3 length equals 14 residues. CDR1 MNHEY and CDR2 SVGAGI come from the germline V gene. After removal of 6 bases from V and 7 bases from J, the junction contained 8 bases not matched to a gene. The CDR3 is CASSTGTGWNEQFF. CDR3 in DNA: TGTGCCAGCAGCACCGGGACAGGTTGGAATGAGCAGTTCTTC.

This clone was observed once. The chain employs TRBV9 and TRBJ1-2; D may be TRBD1 (5 bases). V was pared by 3 bases and J by 4 bases, with 16 bases between. The CDR3 is 15 amino acids. Germline CDR1 and CDR2: SGDLS and YYNGEE. CDR3 coding DNA: TGTGCCAGCAGCGAATCGACAGCCACCCTCTATGGCTACACCTTC. Protein: CASSESTATLYGYTF.

The J gene is TRBJ2-3, the V gene TRBV5-1, with TRBD1 matching over 7 bases. V lost 4 bases, J lost 0 bases, and 2 bases stayed unmatched. Germline V gene sequence: CDR1 SGHRS, CDR2 YFSETQ. This CDR3 contains 14 residues. The CDR3 DNA follows: TGCGCCAGCAGCACGGGACAGAGCACAGATACGCAGTATTTT. Amino acids: CASSTGQSTDTQYF.

The J gene is TRBJ1-6, the V gene TRBV5-8; 7 nucleotides align to TRBD1. The J segment lost 5 bases and the V segment lost 0 bases, leaving 5 bases of the junction unmatched. The CDR3 is made up of 16 amino acids. Germline V CDR1 and CDR2: SGHTS, YDEGEE. This chain's CDR3 is CASSLAVQGDNSPLHF. The CDR3 DNA follows: TGTGCCAGCAGCTTGGCCGTGCAGGGGGATAATTCACCCCTCCACTTT.

V gene TRBV5-1 combines with J gene TRBJ1-2; D is ambiguous. There are 12 residues in the CDR3. Trimming took 4 bases from V and 5 from J, leaving 9 bases between them. Germline V lookup: CDR1 SGHRS, CDR2 YFSETQ. The CDR3 spells CASSTDFYGYTF. CDR3 DNA: TGCGCCAGCAGCACGGACTTTTATGGCTACACCTTC.

V and J are TRBV2 and TRBJ1-1; tentative D call: TRBD1 (6 bases). Trimming stripped 6 bases from V and 6 bases from J, with 20 bases between. Per the germline V gene, CDR1 is SNHLY and CDR2 is FYNNEI. The CDR3 extends over 15 amino acids. CDR3 region: CASRGHTQRGSEAFF. For the CDR3, the DNA is TGTGCCAGCAGGGGGCACACACAGAGGGGGTCTGAAGCTTTCTTT.

This chain links TRBV12-3 or TRBV12-4 with TRBJ1-1, with a possible D match to TRBD1 (6 bases). The V and J ends lost 5 bases and 6 bases respectively, with 10 bases between them. The CDR3 length is 12 residues. The CDR3 nucleotides are TGTGCCAGCAGTACACAGGGCCCTGAAGCTTTCTTT. As protein: CASSTQGPEAFF.

J is TRBJ2-3 and V is TRBV19, with 9 nucleotides matching TRBD1. Trimming at V came to 7 bases and at J to 4 bases, leaving 6 bases not matched to a gene. The length of the CDR3 is 14 residues. CDR1 is LNHDA and CDR2 is SQIVND in the germline V gene (reference sequence). CDR3 bases: TGTGCCAGTAAGCCCGGGACAGGGTCAGATACGCAGTATTTT. It yields the protein CASKPGTGSDTQYF.